This TCR beta chain stems from a study of blood T cell repertoires in COVID-19. Study-wide background: Some COVID-19 samples were acute and others convalescent; all came from the United States, Italy and Spain. In each case, the material was cDNA or gDNA derived from T cells, B-cell-depleted T cells, or PBMCs.

The CDR3 has 13 amino acids. Original handling: Reference gene primer amplification in the assay estimated nucleated cell counts. Only in-frame clones appear in the TCRdb table, and some are missing; sequencing was by immunoSEQ multiplex PCR. V and J calls and clone size come straight from that table; D and trimming were deduced from the DNA. The sample lists over 200,000 clones; roughly 91% were seen once. The clonotype was recovered from a woman in her thirties or forties who had recovered from COVID-19. The rearrangement links TRBV21-1 to TRBJ2-7; the table names TRBD1, a call not compared with the DNA. TRBV21-1 is a listed pseudogene. Sample: peripheral blood. CDR3 in amino acids: CASSNRWAYEQYF. The CDR3 DNA follows: TGTGCCAGCAGCAATAGATGGGCTTACGAGCAGTACTTC.